The clone carrying this T cell receptor beta chain was counted at least ten times. Its antigen is unidentified. This sample was taken from a study of human T cells and chemical hapten exposure. On the study more broadly: Diphenylcyclopropenone was administered weekly to the scalp of patients throughout the roughly 25-week study. Study-wide findings and caveats: Among expanded TCRs, significantly more large CDR3 similarity clusters formed than among controls.

Methods used by the authors: Counting gave a median of around 90,000 TCRs per sample, with values ranging from about 23,224 to 700,000. Via MiXCR, TCRdb re-called the RACE reads, giving one row per CDR3 protein. These V and J calls originate from TCRdb's pipeline instead of the authors' own analysis. The sample records around 300,000 distinct CDR3 sequences, around 7% being singletons. Time point noted: patch test 1, 2 weeks after DPC sensitization. Treatment: therapeutic diphenylcyclopropenone sensitization with weekly scalp DPC. CDR3 length: 15 residues. J gave up 4 bases and V 0 bases, and 4 bases lay outside the gene matches. CDR1 is MNHEY, CDR2 SVGEGT, per germline.

The V call is TRBV6-2 or TRBV6-3, the J call TRBJ1-1; 8 bases are shared with TRBD1. Specimen: whole blood, collected in connection with sensitization to the hapten diphenylcyclopropenone (DPC). The receptor was derived from a woman between 18 and 30 years old with alopecia areata. Some clones in this sample may be carry-over from other donors' samples. The CDR3 here is CASSYSPGGTTEAFF. The DNA for the CDR3 is TGTGCCAGCAGTTACTCTCCAGGGGGCACCACTGAAGCTTTCTTT.